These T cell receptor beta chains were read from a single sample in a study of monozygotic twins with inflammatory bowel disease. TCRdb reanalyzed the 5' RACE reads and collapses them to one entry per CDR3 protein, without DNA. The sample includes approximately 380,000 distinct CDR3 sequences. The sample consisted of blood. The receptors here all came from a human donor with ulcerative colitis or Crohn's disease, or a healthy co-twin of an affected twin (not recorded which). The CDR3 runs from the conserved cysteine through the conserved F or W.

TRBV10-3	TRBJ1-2	CAISGGLDGYTF
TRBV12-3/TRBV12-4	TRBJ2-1	CASSLAGVPYNEQFF
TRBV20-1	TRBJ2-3	CSASWDLAGGNTDTQYF
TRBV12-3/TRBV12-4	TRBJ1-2	CASSLFPRLNYGYTF
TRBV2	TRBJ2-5	CASSESVNQETQYF
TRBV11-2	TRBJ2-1	CASSLSPVLVNEQFF
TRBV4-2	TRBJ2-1	CASSQLLVNHNEQFF
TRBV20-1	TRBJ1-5	CSARSPQGGNQPQHF
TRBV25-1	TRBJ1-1	CASTTTRGSEAFF
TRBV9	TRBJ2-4	CASSVDGYIQYF
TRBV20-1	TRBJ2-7	CSARTGGLGEQYF
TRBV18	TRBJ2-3	CASSPPRGQGETDTQYF
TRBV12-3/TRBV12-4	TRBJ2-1	CASSLIGQATYNEQFF
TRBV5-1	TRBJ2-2	CASSFLTSNTGELFF
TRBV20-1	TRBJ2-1	CSARGGQGVGF
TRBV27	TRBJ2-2	CASSLDTYTGELFF
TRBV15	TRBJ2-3	CATSIWDRVRPSTDTQYF
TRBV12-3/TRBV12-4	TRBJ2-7	CASSLDPHPKYF
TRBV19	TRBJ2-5	CASSMWEGLETQYF
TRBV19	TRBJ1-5	CASSPQTGGSRPQHF
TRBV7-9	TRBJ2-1	CASSLEHRGDYNEQFF
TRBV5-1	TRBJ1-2	CASSTRDRPYGYTF
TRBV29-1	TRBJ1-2	CSVKSGGGYGYTF
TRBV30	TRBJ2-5	CAWSVSRGGFYETQYF
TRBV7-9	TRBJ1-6	CASSLVGANNSPLHF
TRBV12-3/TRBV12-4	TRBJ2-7	CASRPSGGEQYF
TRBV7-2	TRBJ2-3	CASSLSRERAQYF
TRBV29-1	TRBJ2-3	CSVEDWTGSAHTQYF
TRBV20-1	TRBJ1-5	CSARCPLNQPQHF
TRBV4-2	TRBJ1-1	CASSPQRGGWASEAFF
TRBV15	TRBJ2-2	CATSRLSPYTSGGATGELFF